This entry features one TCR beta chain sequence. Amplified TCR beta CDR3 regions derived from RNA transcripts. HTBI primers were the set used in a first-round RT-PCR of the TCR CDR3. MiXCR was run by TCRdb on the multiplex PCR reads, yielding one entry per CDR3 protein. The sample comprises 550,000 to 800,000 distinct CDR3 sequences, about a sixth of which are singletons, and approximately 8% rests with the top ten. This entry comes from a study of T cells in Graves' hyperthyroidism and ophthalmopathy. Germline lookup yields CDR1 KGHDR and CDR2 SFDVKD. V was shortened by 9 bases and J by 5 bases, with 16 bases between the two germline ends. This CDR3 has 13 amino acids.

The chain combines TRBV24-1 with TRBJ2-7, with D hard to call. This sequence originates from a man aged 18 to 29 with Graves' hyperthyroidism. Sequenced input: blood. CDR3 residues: CATYLAGPHEQYF. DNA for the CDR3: TGTGCCACCTACTTAGCTGGGCCCCACGAGCAGTACTTC.